This entry concerns a single T cell receptor (beta chain). The V gene end was trimmed by 4 bases and the J gene end by 4 bases; junction bases not matched to a gene: 13. The CDR3 runs 16 residues. Germline CDR1 reads SGHTS; CDR2 reads YDEGEE. This sample stems from a study of cytomegalovirus exposure and HLA in healthy donors. In the PCR, 60 Vbeta and 13 Jbeta primers were used. Assay used: immunoSEQ multiplex PCR; TCRdb lists only in-frame clones, some missing. The table has fewer than 250,000 clones, about 80% seen once. Sequenced sample: PBMCs. The chain couples TRBV5-8 to TRBJ2-7; TRBD1 agrees at 8 bases. The receptor's source is a woman younger than 45 in good health and CMV-seropositive. The CDR3 spells CASSRTIGTGIYEQYF. CDR3 sequence (DNA): TGTGCCAGCAGCAGAACGATCGGGACAGGTATATACGAGCAGTACTTC.